Below, 25 T cell receptor beta chains from the same sample are listed, as sequenced in a study of T cell repertoires in cytomegalovirus infection. TCRdb itself ran the reads through MiXCR, one entry per CDR3 protein. The sample shows approximately 500,000 distinct CDR3 sequences, more than 15% of them seen only once. The sample comprised CD8+ T cells from PBMCs. Source of these receptors: a human donor in good health (CMV status not recorded). Some clones in this sample may be carry-over from other donors' samples.

This clonotype came up many times. The gene calls are TRBV7-9 and TRBJ1-2; 7 bases align to TRBD1. There are 13 residues in the CDR3. Germline loops: CDR1 SEHNR, CDR2 FQNEAQ (reference sequence). Trimming removed 6 bases from V and 6 bases from J; junction bases left unmatched: 7. Here the CDR3 DNA reads TGTGCCAGCAGGGGAGGGGGCCGCAATGGCTACACCTTC. Its protein product is CASRGGGRNGYTF.

This clonotype has at least ten counts. The J gene is TRBJ1-2, the V gene TRBV27, with a tentative D call TRBD1 (5 bases). The CDR3 has 13 amino acids. V was cut by 5 bases and J by 3 bases, with 10 bases left in between. Germline V gene sequence: CDR1 MNHEY, CDR2 SMNVEV (reference sequence). The CDR3 DNA reads TGTGCCAGCAGTCCGACAGAATACTATGGCTACACCTTC. Its protein is CASSPTEYYGYTF.

The chain carries TRBV15 and TRBJ1-4; 7 bases are shared with TRBD1. V shed 7 bases, J shed 5 bases, and the junction held 4 bases outside the gene matches. Germline V gives CDR1 LNHNV, CDR2 YYDKDF (reference sequence). This CDR3 is 13 amino acids long. CDR3 in DNA: TGTGCCACCACCGACAGGGTCAATGAAAAACTGTTTTTT. Its translation: CATTDRVNEKLFF.

There are many counts of this clonotype. The chain joins TRBV12-3 or TRBV12-4 to TRBJ1-3, with 8 bases that match TRBD1. This CDR3 region has 16 residues. Trimming took 0 bases from V and 3 from J; bases not matched to a gene: 4. CDR3 residues: CASSLASGGSGNTIYF. The DNA for the CDR3 is TGTGCCAGCAGTTTAGCGTCAGGGGGCAGTGGAAACACCATATATTTT.

This chain links TRBV7-9 with TRBJ2-1, with D unresolved. Germline values: CDR1 SEHNR, CDR2 FQNEAQ (reference sequence). CDR3 length: 15 amino acids. V lost 3 bases, J lost 13 bases, and 22 bases lay in between. The CDR3: CASSFSETVSNVQFF. The CDR3 DNA reads as TGTGCCAGCAGCTTTTCTGAGACGGTCTCCAATGTTCAGTTCTTC. The full variable domain, in which reference TRBV7-9 and TRBJ2-1 provide the parts outside the CDR3, is DTGVSQNPRHKITKRGQNVTFRCDPISEHNRLYWYRQTLGQGPEFLTYFQNEAQLEKSRLLSDRFSAERPKGSFSTLEIQRTEQGDSAMYLCASSFSETVSNVQFFGPGTRLTVL.

This clonotype was recorded a few times. The genes are TRBV12-3 or TRBV12-4 and TRBJ2-2, with 7 bases aligning to TRBD2. There are 15 residues in the CDR3. J gave up 5 bases and V 5 bases, and 8 bases lay outside the gene matches. The CDR3 region is CASSPGEGSTGELFF. The CDR3 nucleotides are TGTGCCAGCAGTCCTGGGGAGGGATCTACCGGGGAGCTGTTTTTT.

This clonotype has just one count. A single base separates this from a much larger clone, so it may be a read error. The chain joins TRBV14 to TRBJ1-1; 8 nucleotides align to TRBD1. This CDR3 contains 18 residues. Per germline, CDR1 SGHDN and CDR2 FVKESK. CDR3 sequence: CASSQDSRQGPRNTVAFF. Written as DNA, the CDR3 is TGTGCCAGCAGCCAAGATTCAAGACAGGGGCCCAGGAACACTGTAGCTTTCTTT.

CDR3 loop: CASSLILAGDQYEQYF. The CDR3 bases are TGCGCCAGCAGCCTAATCCTAGCGGGAGATCAGTACGAGCAGTACTTC. The J gene is TRBJ2-7, the V gene TRBV4-1; 10 nucleotides align to TRBD2. V trimming: 4 bases; J trimming: 4 bases; junction bases outside the gene matches: 10. Germline values: CDR1 MGHRA, CDR2 YSYEKL. The CDR3 is 16 residues long.

This clonotype was seen many times. The gene calls are TRBV4-2 and TRBJ2-1; 8 bases fit TRBD2. V was clipped by 4 bases and J by 0 bases; unmatched bases: 5. The CDR3 extends over 16 amino acids. Per germline, CDR1 LGHNA and CDR2 YNFKEQ. As DNA, the CDR3 is TGTGCCAGCAGCCCTAGCGGGTCGAGCTCCTACAATGAGCAGTTCTTC. Translated: CASSPSGSSSYNEQFF.

Worth noting for this clonotype: One junction end does not reproduce the germline sequence, and a read error may be involved. The J gene is TRBJ2-7, the V gene TRBV6-6; 11 nucleotides line up with TRBD1. The CDR3 runs 16 residues. Germline CDR1 and CDR2: MNHNY and SVGAGI (reference sequence). DNA of the CDR3: TGTGACAGCAGTTTACCCGCCGGGACAGGGGGCTACGAGCAGTACTTC. Translated, it gives CDSSLPAGTGGYEQYF.

This clonotype was seen a few times. The CDR3 reads CASSARSKLAANYGYTF. The CDR3 nucleotides are TGTGCCAGCAGCGCCCGATCCAAGCTCGCAGCTAACTATGGCTACACCTTC. The chain links TRBV9 to TRBJ1-2; no clear D gene. The V and J ends lost 3 bases and 0 bases respectively, with 18 bases between them. The germline V gene has CDR1 SGDLS and CDR2 YYNGEE. The CDR3 is 17 residues long.

This chain connects TRBV20-1 to TRBJ1-3; weak D call: TRBD1 (5 bases). Trimming left V 7 bases short and J 0 bases short, with 19 bases between. The CDR3 is 16 amino acids. The V gene's germline CDR1 is DFQATT and CDR2 SNEGSKA (reference sequence). The CDR3 sequence is CSVGGPDSSSGNTIYF. CDR3 nucleotide sequence: TGCAGTGTAGGAGGCCCCGACAGTAGCTCTGGAAACACCATATATTTT.

The chain couples TRBV5-1 to TRBJ2-7; TRBD2 matches 12 bases. The CDR3 sequence is 14 residues long. The V segment lost 4 bases and the J segment 6 bases; nucleotides outside the gene matches: 5. In germline, CDR1 is SGHRS, CDR2 YFSETQ. CDR3: CASSELAGGVEQYF. CDR3 in DNA: TGCGCCAGCAGCGAACTAGCGGGGGGAGTCGAGCAGTACTTC.

This clonotype was counted a few times. V and J are TRBV20-1 and TRBJ2-6, with 7 nucleotides matching TRBD1. The CDR3 is 14 amino acids. CDR1 is DFQATT and CDR2 is SNEGSKA in the germline V gene (reference sequence). With 5 bases clipped from V and 2 bases from J, the junction kept 3 bases outside the gene matches. The chain's CDR3 is CSASDRAGANVLTF. The CDR3 DNA follows: TGCAGTGCTTCTGACAGGGCTGGGGCCAACGTCCTGACTTTC.

The rearrangement joins TRBV9 to TRBJ1-5; D is unresolved. Germline loops: CDR1 SGDLS, CDR2 YYNGEE. This CDR3 has 15 amino acids. V was cut by 3 bases and J by 0 bases, with 10 bases left in between. In DNA form, the CDR3 reads TGTGCCAGCAGCGAGGGCGCTTATAGCAATCAGCCCCAGCATTTT. The encoded protein is CASSEGAYSNQPQHF.

The sample holds many counts of this clonotype. CDR3 bases: TGCGCCAGCAGCCAAGTCTTCGGTAGCTCCTACGAGCAGTACTTC. This codes for CASSQVFGSSYEQYF. This chain connects TRBV4-1 to TRBJ2-7; D gene uncertain. The CDR3 length is 15 residues. Germline assignment: CDR1 MGHRA and CDR2 YSYEKL. V shed 1 base and J shed 0 bases, with 10 bases lying between them.

The table lists this clonotype with many counts. The V gene is TRBV19, the J gene TRBJ1-1, with a weak D call TRBD1 (6 bases). Trimming cost V 1 base and J 1 base, with 19 bases left between them. The CDR3 is 18 residues long. Per the germline V gene, CDR1 is LNHDA and CDR2 is SQIVND (reference sequence). CDR3 coding DNA: TGTGCCAGTAGTATAGGCCCTGGTAAGGGGGGGTCGAACACTGAAGCTTTCTTT. It codes for CASSIGPGKGGSNTEAFF. The full variable domain, in which reference TRBV19 and TRBJ1-1 provide the parts outside the CDR3, is DGGITQSPKYLFRKEGQNVTLSCEQNLNHDAMYWYRQDPGQGLRLIYYSQIVNDFQKGDIAEGYSVSREKKESFPLTVTSAQKNPTAFYLCASSIGPGKGGSNTEAFFGQGTRLTVV.

The sample holds one count of this clonotype. This rearrangement joins TRBV20-1 to TRBJ2-7; 8 bases map to TRBD1. The trim removed 3 bases at V and 2 bases at J, leaving 6 bases unmatched. Looked up from germline, CDR1 is DFQATT and CDR2 is SNEGSKA (reference sequence). This CDR3 spans 14 amino acids. CDR3 protein: CSARDRAHAYEQYF. Written as DNA, the CDR3 is TGCAGTGCTAGGGACAGGGCTCATGCCTACGAGCAGTACTTC.

Note on this clonotype: Just one base apart from a much larger clone, this may be a read error. The chain carries TRBV11-3 and TRBJ2-1, with 8 bases identical to TRBD2. Germline CDR1 reads SGHNT; CDR2 reads YENEEA. The CDR3 spans 16 residues. DNA of the CDR3: TGTGCCAGCAGCTTAGCGGGGGGGCTATCCTACAATGAGCAGTGCTTC. Amino acids: CASSLAGGLSYNEQCF.

Only one count was recorded for this clonotype. The CDR3, as DNA: TGTGCCAGCAGCGCGGCCGATCCGGGACCCCAAGAGACCCAGTACTTC. Amino acid sequence: CASSAADPGPQETQYF. This chain links TRBV11-3 with TRBJ2-5; the D call may be TRBD1 or TRBD2 (5 bases each). The CDR3 is 16 residues long. Trimming stripped 5 bases from V and 1 base from J, with 17 bases between. Germline CDR1 SGHNT, CDR2 YENEEA.

This clonotype was counted many times. This chain connects TRBV4-2 to TRBJ2-3; 8 nucleotides line up with TRBD2. Germline values: CDR1 LGHNA, CDR2 YNFKEQ. The CDR3 consists of 18 residues. V shed 2 bases and J 6 bases; nucleotides not matched to a gene: 16. The CDR3 nucleotides read TGTGCCAGCAGCCAACAAATTAGCCCCGGGGGGGGCTGGGATACGCAGTATTTT. Translation: CASSQQISPGGGWDTQYF.

This clonotype appeared many times. This chain connects TRBV7-8 to TRBJ2-1, with 13 positions matching TRBD2. V shed 4 bases, J shed 9 bases, and the junction held 9 bases outside the gene matches. Germline CDR1 SGHVS, CDR2 FQNEAQ. The CDR3 length is 16 residues. CDR3 protein: CASSSPLAGGTREQFF. The CDR3 DNA reads as TGTGCCAGCAGCTCTCCACTAGCGGGAGGGACCCGTGAGCAGTTCTTC.

This clonotype was seen many times. V is TRBV6-1 and J is TRBJ1-4; D perhaps matches TRBD1 (5 bases). Trimming left V 6 bases short and J 8 bases short, with 13 bases between. The CDR3 runs to 13 residues. Per germline, CDR1 MNHNS and CDR2 SASEGT. The CDR3 DNA follows: TGTGCCAGCAGGAGGACATTGGGGGAAAAACTGTTTTTT. Protein sequence: CASRRTLGEKLFF.

This clonotype has a count of ten or more. The chain couples TRBV7-3 to TRBJ1-6; D is undetermined. The germline V and J ends were trimmed by 5 bases and 8 bases, with 10 bases remaining between them. CDR3 length equals 13 residues. CDR1 and CDR2 from the germline V gene are SGHTA and FQGTGA. The CDR3 region is CASSPYPDSPLHF. CDR3 nucleotide sequence: TGTGCCAGCAGCCCCTACCCAGATTCACCCCTCCACTTT.

V and J are TRBV29-1 and TRBJ1-1; perhaps TRBD1 as D (5 bases). The CDR3 totals 14 residues. Germline V gene sequence: CDR1 SQVTM, CDR2 ANQGSEA. Trimming left V 3 bases short and J 8 bases short, with 19 bases between. The chain's CDR3 is CSVELGEGPTEAFF. The CDR3 bases are TGCAGCGTTGAGCTGGGCGAGGGGCCCACCGAAGCTTTCTTT.